The clone carrying this TCR beta chain has more than one count but fewer than ten. Its matching antigen is unknown. The CDR3 length is 14 residues. V lost 0 bases and J lost 7, with 9 bases in between. Germline values: CDR1 SGHAT, CDR2 FQNNGV. The source of the sample is a study of vaccination effects on CD4 cells after COVID-19. Antigen-specific CD4+ T cell clonotypes were called by their expansion after viral peptide-pool culture in ViraFEST. Following a roughly 11-day culture, CD4+ T cells were purified. Peptides at approximately 10 ug/ml and IL-2 at 9 to 10 IU/ml were added to 2 million or so PBMC per well. Generated by immunoSEQ multiplex PCR, the TCRdb table keeps only in-frame clones and is missing some. The sample consists of more than 25,000 clones, roughly 62% of them appearing once. Regarding the study as a whole: Cross-reaction with common cold coronaviruses was seen in only 1 of 255 vaccine-induced clones from healthy vaccinees. Limitations: small convalescent group and missing early post-infection timepoints. The study found marked clonal contraction of infection- and vaccine-induced clones late after vaccination.

This TCR derives from a human donor who received a COVID-19 vaccine. The starting material was CD4+ T cells from PBMCs cultured with HCoV-229E spike peptides, obtained before COVID-19 vaccination. The chain carries TRBV11-2 and TRBJ1-4, with no clear D. CDR3 residues: CASSLEGSVEKLFF. Written as DNA, the CDR3 is TGTGCCAGCAGCTTAGAGGGCTCGGTTGAAAAACTGTTTTTT. Full variable domain (outside the CDR3, taken from reference TRBV11-2 and TRBJ1-4): EAGVAQSPRYKIIEKRQSVAFWCNPISGHATLYWYQQILGQGPKLLIQFQNNGVVDDSQLPKDRFSAERLKGVDSTLKIQPAKLEDSAVYLCASSLEGSVEKLFFGSGTQLSVL.